This paragraph reports one TCR beta chain. The clone's antigen remains unknown. No clone much larger than this one lies a single base away; base qualities are absent. TCR beta CDR3 regions were amplified from RNA transcripts. The TCR CDR3 was subjected to a first round of RT-PCR using the HTBI primer set and the Qiagen OneStep RT-PCR kit. Libraries were constructed in a second round of multiplex PCR, after which size selection and purification were carried out. Paired-end sequencing of the libraries was performed with 100 bp reads on an Illumina HiSeq2000. The source study handled its data this way. SOAPnuke was used to process the raw data, throwing out any read that contained adapters or uncalled bases, had a mean Phred below 15, or lacked an exact constant-primer or identifier match. COPE v1.2.5 was used to merge the high-quality paired reads, and each unique nucleotide sequence was defined as a clonotype. MiTCR v1.1 was used to align the clonotypes against IMGT TRBV, TRBD and TRBJ reference segments. Only V-J combinations with frequency above 0.0001, covering approximately 99% of repertoires, were analysed. The TCS score was defined as F50 (clonal expansion) divided by E x V (chaos), with BLOSUM62-based TCRdist calculated between CDR3 peptides within each V-J. Welch's t-statistics and random forest reduced 500 to 550 V-J features to some 14, which were used in a naive Bayes classifier (R e1071). TCRdb took the public reads, trimmed them with fastp at Q25, ran MiXCR for clone calling and kept in-frame beta chains. Rows matching on CDR3 protein sequence are summarized as one entry with the most common DNA and genes. These V and J calls derive from TCRdb rather than the authors' analysis. The sample table records over 400,000 distinct CDR3 sequences; less than 25% of these occur just once. Approximately 49% of the sample is taken by the ten largest.

The entry originates in a study of T cells in Graves' hyperthyroidism and ophthalmopathy (dated by TCRdb to the late 2010s). About the investigation overall: Peripheral blood was collected at initial diagnosis, before any treatment. To identify TCR V-J signatures that set the groups apart, the researchers used a discovery cohort of 100 or so patients, made up of 40 to 45 with Graves' ophthalmopathy and 57 with stable Graves' hyperthyroidism. An independent validation cohort of under 20 hyperthyroidism patients and some 15 patients who later progressed to ophthalmopathy tested prospective prediction of ophthalmopathy. For training and testing, the 95 to 100 patients in the discovery cohort were randomly divided in a 7:3 ratio. The study also compared thyroid tissue and blood T-cell repertoires from several Graves' hyperthyroidism patients. Following sampling, methimazole starting at 30 mg daily was given to hyperthyroidism patients, and high-dose intravenous methylprednisolone was given to ophthalmopathy patients. According to the paper, TCR Vbeta CDR3 sequencing was carried out on 135 peripheral blood samples, which came from around 43 ophthalmopathy, roughly 75 hyperthyroidism and about 17 progressor patients. Beyond this particular receptor, the publication reports: Sample size was not statistically predetermined, and blinding of investigators to group allocation was not performed. During validation, the model predicted progression to ophthalmopathy a median of approximately 6 months ahead of onset, with roughly 65% sensitivity and under 85% specificity. A model built on a 13 V-J signature distinguished ophthalmopathy from stable hyperthyroidism, reaching over 85% sensitivity and around 81% specificity in cross-validation and 80%/75% in testing. Most expanded thyroid clonotypes (frequency above 0.001) were also detected in blood, a finding suggesting that blood repertoires may reflect thyroid immune responses.

The germline V gene (reference sequence) specifies MNHNY as CDR1 and SVGAGI as CDR2. The germline ends are 14 bases apart after V is trimmed by 2 bases and J by 6 bases. The CDR3 sequence holds 14 residues, the cysteine and phenylalanine included. Here the CDR3 DNA is all that survives: 42 bases in frame from base 1. Moderately to severely active disease, a Clinical Activity Score of at least 3, a NOSPECS grade of at least 4, and a duration under 3 months were present in ophthalmopathy patients. The study excluded patients with uncontrolled infections, other autoimmune diseases, pregnancy or lactation. Diagnoses were based on clinical symptoms, serum thyroxine and TRAb, thyroid ultrasound and orbital computed tomography. PBMCs were separated from approximately 10 ml of fresh peripheral blood using Ficoll-Paque density gradient centrifugation. Total RNA was extracted using Trizol reagent, and RNA quality was assessed on an Agilent 2100 Bioanalyzer.

The sequencing input was blood. The sequence derives from a woman aged 65 to 85 with Graves' ophthalmopathy. The V and J genes are TRBV6-6 and TRBJ2-7, with TRBD1 as a weak D call on 6 bases. This receptor carries the CDR3 CASSYVPGEGEQYF. The sequenced DNA: TGTGCCAGCAGTTACGTTCCAGGGGAAGGCGAGCAGTACTTC.